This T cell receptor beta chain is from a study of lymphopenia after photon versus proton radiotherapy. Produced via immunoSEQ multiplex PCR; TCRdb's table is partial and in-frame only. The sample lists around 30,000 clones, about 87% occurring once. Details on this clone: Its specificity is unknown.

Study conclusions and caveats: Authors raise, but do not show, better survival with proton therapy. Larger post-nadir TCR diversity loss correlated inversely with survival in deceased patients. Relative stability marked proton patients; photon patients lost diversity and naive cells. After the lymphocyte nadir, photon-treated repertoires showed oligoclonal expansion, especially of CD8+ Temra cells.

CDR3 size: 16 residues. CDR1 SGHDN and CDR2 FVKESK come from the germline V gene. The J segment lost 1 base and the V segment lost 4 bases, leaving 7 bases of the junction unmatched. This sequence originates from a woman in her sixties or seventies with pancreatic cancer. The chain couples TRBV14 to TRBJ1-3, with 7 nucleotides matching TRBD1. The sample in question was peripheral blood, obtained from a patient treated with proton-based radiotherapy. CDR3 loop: CASSLMGQISGNTIYF. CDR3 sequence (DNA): TGTGCCAGCAGCCTCATGGGACAGATATCTGGAAACACCATATATTTT.